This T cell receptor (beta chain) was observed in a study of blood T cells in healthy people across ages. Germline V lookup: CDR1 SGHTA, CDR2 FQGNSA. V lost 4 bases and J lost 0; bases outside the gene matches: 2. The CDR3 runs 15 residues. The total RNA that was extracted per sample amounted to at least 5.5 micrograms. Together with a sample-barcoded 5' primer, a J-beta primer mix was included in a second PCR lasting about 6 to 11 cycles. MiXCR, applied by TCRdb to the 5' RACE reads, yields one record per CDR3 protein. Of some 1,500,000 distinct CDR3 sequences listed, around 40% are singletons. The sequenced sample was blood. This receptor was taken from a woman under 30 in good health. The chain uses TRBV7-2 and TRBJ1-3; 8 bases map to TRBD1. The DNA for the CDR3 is TGTGCCAGCAGCTGGACAGGGCCCTCTGGAAACACCATATATTTT. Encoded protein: CASSWTGPSGNTIYF. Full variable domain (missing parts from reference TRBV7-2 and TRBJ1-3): GAGVSQSPSNKVTEKGKDVELRCDPISGHTALYWYRQSLGQGLEFLIYFQGNSAPDKSGLPSDRFSAERTGGSVSTLTIQRTQQEDSAVYLCASSWTGPSGNTIYFGEGSWLTVV.